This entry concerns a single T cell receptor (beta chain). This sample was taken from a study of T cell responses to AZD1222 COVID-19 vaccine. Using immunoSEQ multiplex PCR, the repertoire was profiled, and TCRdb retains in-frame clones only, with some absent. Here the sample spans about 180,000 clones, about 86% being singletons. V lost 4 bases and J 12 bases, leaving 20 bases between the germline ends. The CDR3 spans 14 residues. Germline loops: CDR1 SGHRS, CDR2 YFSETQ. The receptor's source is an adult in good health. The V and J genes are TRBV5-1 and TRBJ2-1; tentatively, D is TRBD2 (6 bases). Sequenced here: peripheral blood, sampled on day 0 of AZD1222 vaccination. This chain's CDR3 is CASSVRLAEEGQFF. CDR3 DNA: TGCGCCAGCAGCGTTAGACTTGCCGAGGAGGGGCAGTTCTTC. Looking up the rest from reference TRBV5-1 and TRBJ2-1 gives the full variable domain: KAGVTQTPRYLIKTRGQQVTLSCSPISGHRSVSWYQQTPGQGLQFLFEYFSETQRNKGNFPGRFSGRQFSNSRSEMNVSTLELGDSALYLCASSVRLAEEGQFFGPGTRLTVL.